A selection of T cell receptor beta chains follows, all from one sample in a study of T-cell reconstitution after alpha-beta-depleted transplantation in children. TCRdb passed the PCR reads through MiXCR, listing each CDR3 protein once. The table includes 200,000 to 250,000 distinct CDR3 sequences, roughly 11% detected once. Source: PBMCs, taken before TCRalphabeta/CD19-depleted stem cell transplant. The receptor set was obtained from a child younger than two with acute myeloid leukemia, due to receive a stem cell transplant. Each CDR3 is given with its conserved first and last residue. The D gene is left open where the match is weak. Clone size is shown for a subset of rows, as once, few, many or a class of expanded clone.

J gene: TRBJ2-7
clone size: many
D gene: TRBD2
V gene: TRBV5-1
CDR3 protein: CASSLEIAGGPFEQYF
CDR3 DNA: TGCGCCAGCAGCTTGGAAATAGCGGGAGGGCCCTTTGAGCAGTACTTC

J gene: TRBJ2-1
clone size: few
D gene: NA
V gene: TRBV5-6
CDR3 protein: CASSFGYGEQFF
CDR3 DNA: TGTGCCAGCAGCTTCGGGTACGGAGAGCAGTTCTTC

J gene: TRBJ1-5
clone size: many
D gene: NA
V gene: TRBV20-1
CDR3 protein: CSASFSWAGLGNQPQHF
CDR3 DNA: TGCAGTGCTAGCTTTTCGTGGGCCGGGCTCGGCAATCAGCCCCAGCATTTT

J gene: TRBJ2-7
clone size: many
D gene: NA
V gene: TRBV11-2
CDR3 protein: CASSTGLSRDEQYF
CDR3 DNA: TGTGCCAGCAGCACCGGACTTAGCCGCGACGAGCAGTACTTC

J gene: TRBJ1-5
clone size: many
D gene: NA
V gene: TRBV12-3/TRBV12-4
CDR3 protein: CASSPVPRGQPQHF
CDR3 DNA: TGTGCCAGCAGTCCGGTCCCGAGGGGTCAGCCCCAGCATTTT

J gene: TRBJ2-4
clone size: NA
D gene: NA
V gene: TRBV13
CDR3 protein: CASSPPPRGGFAKNIQYF
CDR3 DNA: TGTGCCAGCAGCCCTCCCCCCAGGGGGGGCTTTGCCAAAAACATTCAGTACTTC

J gene: TRBJ2-7
clone size: many
D gene: NA
V gene: TRBV14
CDR3 protein: CASSQSRGQGLEQYF
CDR3 DNA: TGTGCCAGCAGCCAATCACGGGGGCAAGGTTTAGAGCAGTACTTC

J gene: TRBJ2-7
clone size: many
D gene: NA
V gene: TRBV5-1
CDR3 protein: CASSLGGSVPYEQYF
CDR3 DNA: TGCGCCAGCAGCTTGGGAGGTAGCGTTCCCTACGAGCAGTACTTC

J gene: TRBJ1-1
clone size: many
D gene: TRBD1
V gene: TRBV20-1
CDR3 protein: CSASPTQGTEAFF
CDR3 DNA: TGCAGTGCTAGTCCAACACAGGGGACTGAAGCTTTCTTT

J gene: TRBJ2-7
clone size: many
D gene: NA
V gene: TRBV7-6
CDR3 protein: CASSFSTDYEQYF
CDR3 DNA: TGTGCCAGCAGCTTCTCGACAGACTACGAGCAGTACTTC